These T cell receptor beta chains were read from a single sample in a study of T cells in Graves' hyperthyroidism and ophthalmopathy. TCRdb reanalysed the multiplex PCR reads using MiXCR and keeps one entry per CDR3 protein. The repertoire includes 660,000 or so distinct CDR3 sequences, 20% to 25% of them detected once, and 34% sits in the top ten. Sequencing used blood. The receptors stem from a man aged 25 to 45 with Graves' ophthalmopathy. Each CDR3 is given with its conserved first and last residue. The D gene is left open where the match is weak. Rows may omit the clone size; those that give it use once, few, many or a size class.

V gene	J gene	D gene	clone size	CDR3 protein	CDR3 DNA
TRBV30	TRBJ2-2	TRBD1	many	CAWSRDRLNTGELFF	TGTGCCTGGAGTCGGGACAGGCTCAACACCGGGGAGCTGTTTTTT
TRBV7-6	TRBJ2-5	TRBD1	.	CASSSPGQGGETQYF	TGTGCCAGCAGCTCACCGGGACAGGGAGGGGAGACCCAGTACTTC
TRBV7-9	TRBJ2-7	TRBD1	.	CASSRTAPGQGSSYEQYF	TGTGCCAGCAGCCGGACAGCCCCGGGACAGGGGTCCTCCTACGAGCAGTACTTC
TRBV5-1	TRBJ2-1	TRBD1	.	CASSLVGQGGNEQFF	TGTGCCAGCAGCTTGGTAGGACAGGGTGGGAATGAGCAGTTCTTC
TRBV12-3/TRBV12-4	TRBJ1-1	TRBD1	.	CASSFPGQIEAFF	TGTGCCAGCAGTTTCCCGGGACAGATTGAAGCTTTCTTT
TRBV12-3/TRBV12-4	TRBJ2-1	.	many	CASSLVYYNEQFF	TGTGCCAGCAGTTTAGTTTATTACAATGAGCAGTTCTTC
TRBV4-1	TRBJ2-3	.	.	CASSHGRDTQYF	TGCGCCAGCAGCCACGGTCGGGATACGCAGTATTTT
TRBV28	TRBJ2-3	TRBD2	.	CASSFLAATDTQYF	TGTGCCAGCAGTTTCCTAGCGGCCACAGATACGCAGTATTTT
TRBV6-2/TRBV6-3	TRBJ1-1	TRBD1	.	CASSYSNSGGTEAFF	TGTGCCAGCAGTTACTCGAATTCAGGGGGCACTGAAGCTTTCTTT
TRBV2	TRBJ1-5	.	many	CASSERRFNQPQHF	TGTGCCAGCAGTGAGCGTCGGTTCAATCAGCCCCAGCATTTT
TRBV9	TRBJ2-2	.	.	CASSAHRGHGGTGELFF	TGTGCCAGCAGCGCCCATCGGGGCCATGGTGGCACCGGGGAGCTGTTTTTT
TRBV3-1	TRBJ2-7	TRBD1	.	CASSQAGQGPSSYEQYF	TGTGCCAGCAGCCAAGCGGGACAGGGGCCCTCCTCCTACGAGCAGTACTTC
TRBV15	TRBJ2-4	.	few	CATSSPGVLVGKNIQYF	TGTGCCACCAGCAGTCCTGGAGTTCTGGTCGGAAAAAACATTCAGTACTTC
TRBV30	TRBJ1-1	.	many	CALATIGGTEAFF	TGTGCCCTGGCGACCATAGGCGGCACTGAAGCTTTCTTT
TRBV7-2	TRBJ2-7	TRBD1	.	CASSPTGGYPYEQYF	TGTGCCAGCAGCCCCACAGGGGGCTATCCCTACGAGCAGTACTTC
TRBV5-5	TRBJ2-5	.	few	CASSLAHLRGQETQYF	TGTGCCAGCAGCTTGGCCCATCTAAGGGGCCAAGAGACCCAGTACTTC
TRBV18	TRBJ2-1	.	many	CASSPRDGKSYNEQFF	TGTGCCAGCTCACCACGCGACGGGAAGTCCTACAATGAGCAGTTCTTC
TRBV11-2	TRBJ2-5	.	many	CASSLEYQGSETQYF	TGTGCCAGCAGCTTAGAATACCAGGGGTCAGAGACCCAGTACTTC
TRBV29-1	TRBJ2-5	TRBD2	few	CSVESWLAGDGETQYF	TGCAGCGTTGAAAGTTGGCTAGCGGGAGATGGTGAGACCCAGTACTTC
TRBV18	TRBJ2-3	.	.	CASSPSPGADTQYF	TGTGCCAGCTCACCATCCCCGGGGGCAGATACGCAGTATTTT
TRBV28	TRBJ1-1	.	few	CASSLVGLTEAFF	TGTGCCAGCAGTTTAGTCGGGTTGACTGAAGCTTTCTTT
TRBV6-5	TRBJ2-4	.	.	CASSYDMVKAKNIQYF	TGTGCCAGCAGTTACGACATGGTCAAGGCCAAAAACATTCAGTACTTC
TRBV14	TRBJ2-7	.	many	CASQGITPGEQYF	TGTGCCAGCCAGGGAATCACGCCGGGGGAGCAGTACTTC
TRBV4-3	TRBJ2-7	.	once	CASSQGPGQSYEQYF	TGCGCCAGCAGCCAAGGTCCGGGACAAAGTTACGAGCAGTACTTC
TRBV6-2/TRBV6-3	TRBJ2-7	TRBD2	many	CASRTGLAGRNEQYF	TGTGCCAGCAGAACCGGACTAGCGGGACGCAACGAGCAGTACTTC
TRBV20-1	TRBJ1-2	.	few	CSARDVETVANYGYTF	TGCAGTGCTAGAGATGTCGAGACAGTAGCTAACTATGGCTACACCTTC
TRBV5-1	TRBJ2-5	TRBD1	.	CASSFTRDRTIAQYF	TGCGCCAGCAGCTTCACCCGGGACAGGACCATCGCCCAGTACTTC
TRBV25-1	TRBJ2-1	TRBD2	.	CASSEYYPASGEGRGYNEQFF	TGTGCCAGCAGTGAATATTACCCCGCTAGCGGTGAGGGTCGAGGCTACAATGAGCAGTTCTTC
TRBV19	TRBJ2-1	TRBD2	few	CASSIGSGGSYNEQFF	TGTGCCAGTAGTATAGGCAGCGGGGGCTCCTACAATGAGCAGTTCTTC
TRBV3-1	TRBJ2-1	.	many	CASSQVSSYNEQFF	TGCGCCAGCAGCCAAGTTAGCTCCTACAATGAGCAGTTCTTC
TRBV20-1	TRBJ2-7	TRBD2	.	CSAREAGLAGVREQYF	TGCAGTGCTAGGGAAGCCGGACTAGCGGGAGTAAGGGAGCAGTACTTC
TRBV20-1	TRBJ1-2	.	many	CSAPRVPYGYTF	TGCAGTGCCCCTAGAGTCCCTTATGGCTACACCTTC